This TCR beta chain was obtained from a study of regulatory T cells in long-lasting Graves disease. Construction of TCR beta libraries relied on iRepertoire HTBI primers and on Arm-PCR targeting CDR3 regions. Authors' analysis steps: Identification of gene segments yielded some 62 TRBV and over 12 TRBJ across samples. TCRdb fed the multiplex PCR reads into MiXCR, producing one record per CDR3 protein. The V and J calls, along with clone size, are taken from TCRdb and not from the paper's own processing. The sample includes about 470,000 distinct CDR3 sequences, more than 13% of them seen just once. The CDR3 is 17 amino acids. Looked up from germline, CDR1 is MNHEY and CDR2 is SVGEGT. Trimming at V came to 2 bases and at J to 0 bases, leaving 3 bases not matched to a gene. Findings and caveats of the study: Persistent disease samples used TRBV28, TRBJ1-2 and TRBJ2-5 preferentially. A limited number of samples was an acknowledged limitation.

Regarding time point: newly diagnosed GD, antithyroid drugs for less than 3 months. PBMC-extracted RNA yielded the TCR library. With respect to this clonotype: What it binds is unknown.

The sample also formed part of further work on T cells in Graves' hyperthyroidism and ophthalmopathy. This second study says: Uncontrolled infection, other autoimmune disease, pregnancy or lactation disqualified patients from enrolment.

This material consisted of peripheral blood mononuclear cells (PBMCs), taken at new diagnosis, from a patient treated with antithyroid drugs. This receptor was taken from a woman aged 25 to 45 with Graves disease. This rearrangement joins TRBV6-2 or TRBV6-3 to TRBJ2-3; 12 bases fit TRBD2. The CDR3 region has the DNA TGTGCCAGCAGTTACGGACTAGCGGGAACTAGCACAGATACGCAGTATTTT. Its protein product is CASSYGLAGTSTDTQYF.